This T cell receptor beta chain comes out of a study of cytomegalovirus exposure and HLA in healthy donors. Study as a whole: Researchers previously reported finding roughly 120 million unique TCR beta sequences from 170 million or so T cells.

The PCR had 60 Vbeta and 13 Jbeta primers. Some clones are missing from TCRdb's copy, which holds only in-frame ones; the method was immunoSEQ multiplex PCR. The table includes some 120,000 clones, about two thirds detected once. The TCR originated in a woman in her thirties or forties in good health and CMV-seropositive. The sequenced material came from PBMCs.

The CDR3 loop is CASSPGTGLETQYF. In DNA, the CDR3 is TGTGCCAGCAGCCCCGGGACAGGGCTAGAGACCCAGTACTTC. This sequence joins TRBV7-3 and TRBJ2-5; TRBD1 matches 9 bases. Germline CDR1 reads SGHTA; CDR2 reads FQGTGA. The trim removed 5 bases at V and 4 bases at J, leaving 5 bases unmatched. The CDR3 sequence is 14 residues long.